These T cell receptor beta chains were read from a single sample in a study of cytomegalovirus exposure and HLA in healthy donors. Data came from immunoSEQ multiplex PCR; TCRdb stores just in-frame clones and leaves some out. This table has around 130,000 clones, approximately 82% appearing once. The material sequenced was PBMCs. These receptors all stem from a young woman in good health and CMV-seropositive. The CDR3 runs from the conserved cysteine through the conserved F or W. The D gene is left open where the match is weak. Only some rows state a clone size, as once, few, many or a class for expanded clones.

TRBJ1-6,NA,TRBV7-9,TRBD1,CASSYSGGAVNSPLHF,TGTGCCAGCAGCTACTCAGGGGGCGCGGTTAATTCACCCCTCCACTTT
TRBJ2-1,NA,TRBV20-1,NA,CSALTREEQFF,TGCAGTGCCCTGACTAGAGAGGAGCAGTTCTTC
TRBJ2-7,NA,TRBV2,NA,CASSVGHGSSYEQYF,TGTGCCAGCAGCGTGGGACACGGTAGCTCCTACGAGCAGTACTTC
TRBJ2-7,NA,TRBV30,TRBD2,CAWSAALGGKPREQYF,TGTGCCTGGAGTGCCGCCTTGGGGGGGAAGCCTCGGGAGCAGTACTTC
TRBJ2-1,NA,TRBV11-3,NA,CASSLEGGAWDEQFF,TGTGCCAGCAGCTTAGAGGGGGGGGCCTGGGATGAGCAGTTCTTC
TRBJ2-7,NA,TRBV25-1,NA,CASSPPGTNEQYF,TGTGCCAGCAGTCCTCCCGGGACAAACGAGCAGTACTTC
TRBJ2-5,NA,TRBV7-6,NA,CASIPPGEETQYF,TGTGCCAGCATCCCACCAGGGGAGGAGACCCAGTACTTC
TRBJ1-3,NA,TRBV4-1,NA,CASSQDTGRAGNTIYF,TGCGCCAGCAGCCAAGATACTGGCAGGGCTGGAAACACCATATATTTT
TRBJ2-7,NA,TRBV6-5,NA,CASSYIRGVDEQYF,TGTGCCAGCAGTTACATCAGGGGAGTGGACGAGCAGTACTTC
TRBJ2-7,NA,TRBV4-1,NA,CASSLTTGTNYEQYF,TGCGCCAGCAGCTTAACGACAGGTACAAACTACGAGCAGTACTTC
TRBJ2-5,NA,TRBV5-4,NA,CASSLDARPQETQYF,TGTGCCAGCAGCTTGGACGCGCGGCCGCAAGAGACCCAGTACTTC
TRBJ2-4,NA,TRBV27,TRBD1,CASSIGGLGKNIQYF,TGTGCCAGCAGTATAGGGGGCTTGGGCAAAAACATTCAGTACTTC
TRBJ2-7,few,TRBV10-1,NA,CASSESGSAHEQYF,TGCGCCAGCAGTGAGTCAGGTAGCGCCCACGAGCAGTACTTC
TRBJ1-2,NA,TRBV29-1,NA,CSVYPGMGYTF,TGCAGCGTTTATCCCGGGATGGGCTACACCTTC
TRBJ1-1,NA,TRBV19,NA,CASSPGINTEAFF,TGTGCCAGTAGTCCAGGAATTAACACTGAAGCTTTCTTT
TRBJ1-1,NA,TRBV19,NA,CASSITRGIRDTEAFF,TGTGCCAGTAGTATCACCAGGGGAATTCGGGACACTGAAGCTTTCTTT
TRBJ2-3,NA,TRBV6-1,TRBD2,CASSDALGAGAGDTQYF,TGTGCCAGCAGTGACGCCCTGGGAGCGGGGGCCGGAGATACGCAGTATTTT
TRBJ2-2,NA,TRBV6-5,TRBD2,CASRHDGGAGGELFF,TGTGCCAGCAGGCACGACGGGGGGGCCGGCGGGGAGCTGTTTTTT
TRBJ2-3,NA,TRBV9,NA,CASSVEAATDTQYF,TGTGCCAGCAGCGTCGAGGCCGCCACAGATACGCAGTATTTT
TRBJ1-4,few,TRBV19,TRBD1,CASRETGTNEKLFF,TGTGCCAGTAGAGAGACAGGGACTAATGAAAAACTGTTTTTT
TRBJ2-7,NA,TRBV5-6,TRBD1,CASRKGQGTYEQYF,TGTGCCAGCAGAAAAGGACAGGGCACCTACGAGCAGTACTTC
TRBJ2-5,once,TRBV19,TRBD2,CASRPAGEILGETQYF,TGTGCCAGTAGGCCAGCGGGGGAGATATTAGGGGAGACCCAGTACTTC
TRBJ1-2,NA,TRBV9,TRBD1,CASSVEDRAFYGYTF,TGTGCCAGCAGCGTAGAGGACAGGGCGTTCTATGGCTACACCTTC
TRBJ1-5,NA,TRBV14,NA,CASSLGTRDSNQPQHF,TGTGCCAGCAGCCTTGGGACACGGGATAGCAATCAGCCCCAGCATTTT
TRBJ1-2,NA,TRBV27,TRBD1,CASSLGQLYGYTF,TGTGCCAGCAGCTTGGGACAGCTCTATGGCTACACCTTC
TRBJ1-1,NA,TRBV28,NA,CASRGRRSESFF,TGTGCCAGCCGCGGCCGCCGCTCGGAAAGTTTCTTT
TRBJ2-2,NA,TRBV6-1,TRBD1,CASRRDRNTGELFF,TGTGCCAGCAGACGGGACAGAAACACCGGGGAGCTGTTTTTT
TRBJ2-7,NA,TRBV19,NA,CASSIVRGSPYEQYF,TGTGCCAGTAGTATAGTCCGGGGGAGCCCATACGAGCAGTACTTC
TRBJ2-7,NA,TRBV9,NA,CASSVSDYEQYF,TGTGCCAGCAGCGTAAGCGACTACGAGCAGTACTTC
TRBJ1-1,NA,TRBV5-1,NA,CASSLHWAGINSEAFF,TGCGCCAGCAGCTTGCATTGGGCAGGGATAAACTCTGAAGCTTTCTTT
TRBJ2-3,NA,TRBV11-1,TRBD2,CASSLRDYRTDTQYF,TGTGCCAGCAGCTTAAGGGACTACCGCACAGATACGCAGTATTTT
TRBJ1-5,once,TRBV6-5,NA,CASSYSSSNQPQHF,TGTGCCAGCAGTTACAGCTCCAGCAATCAGCCCCAGCATTTT
TRBJ1-5,NA,TRBV27,TRBD1,CASSPDRAGQPQHF,TGTGCCAGCAGTCCGGACAGGGCGGGTCAGCCCCAGCATTTT
TRBJ1-1,NA,TRBV6-5,TRBD1,CASFRQGNTEAFF,TGTGCCAGCTTTAGACAGGGGAACACTGAAGCTTTCTTT
TRBJ1-1,NA,TRBV14,TRBD1,CASSFRQGVEAFF,TGTGCCAGCAGCTTCCGACAGGGGGTTGAAGCTTTCTTT
TRBJ1-1,NA,TRBV10-3,NA,CAIREDPEGTEAFF,TGTGCCATCCGTGAGGATCCGGAGGGCACTGAAGCTTTCTTT
TRBJ2-7,NA,TRBV7-3,TRBD2,CASRRIGTSGGYEQYF,TGTGCCAGCAGGCGAATCGGGACTAGCGGGGGCTACGAGCAGTACTTC
TRBJ1-1,NA,TRBV10-1,TRBD1,CASSDGGGQNTEAFF,TGCGCCAGCAGTGACGGAGGGGGCCAAAACACTGAAGCTTTCTTT
TRBJ2-7,NA,TRBV7-2,NA,CASSPGTGAYEQYF,TGTGCCAGCAGCCCTGGGACTGGAGCCTACGAGCAGTACTTC
TRBJ2-4,NA,TRBV2,NA,CASSVVQVRGIQYF,TGTGCCAGCAGTGTAGTACAGGTCCGCGGCATTCAGTACTTC
TRBJ2-2,NA,TRBV7-9,TRBD1,CASSPGTGDTGELFF,TGTGCCAGCAGCCCCGGGACAGGGGACACCGGGGAGCTGTTTTTT
TRBJ2-2,NA,TRBV5-1,NA,CASSFAGNTGELFF,TGCGCCAGCAGCTTCGCCGGGAACACCGGGGAGCTGTTTTTT
TRBJ2-3,NA,TRBV7-8,TRBD1,CASSRTTGVDDTQYF,TGTGCCAGCAGCCGCACCACAGGGGTTGATGATACGCAGTATTTT
TRBJ2-1,NA,TRBV7-9,NA,CASSFVRYNEQFF,TGTGCCAGCAGCTTTGTCAGATACAATGAGCAGTTCTTC
TRBJ1-6,few,TRBV7-2,NA,CASSLGVGLGSPLHF,TGTGCCAGCAGCTTAGGGGTCGGCCTAGGTTCACCCCTCCACTTT
TRBJ2-3,NA,TRBV19,TRBD1,CASTRDRARDTQYF,TGTGCCAGTACCCGGGACAGGGCTAGAGATACGCAGTATTTT